Sequencing of this T cell receptor (beta chain) was carried out in a study of blood T cell repertoires in COVID-19. Study context: T cells, B-cell-depleted T cells, or PBMCs provided the cDNA or gDNA that served as material.

Method: immunoSEQ multiplex PCR; TCRdb's copy keeps in-frame clones and lacks some. Seen here are around 230,000 clones, approximately 81% observed once, and the top ten hold around 8%. The CDR3 consists of 17 residues. Germline V gene sequence: CDR1 LNHDA, CDR2 SQIVND (reference sequence). V was pared by 2 bases and J by 0 bases, with 17 bases between. Material: peripheral blood. The V call is TRBV19, the J call TRBJ2-7; D is ambiguous. The origin of this receptor is a woman older than 75 with acute or convalescent COVID-19. This CDR3 reads CASSISGFGLNSYEQYF. CDR3 nucleotide sequence: TGTGCCAGTAGTATATCCGGGTTCGGCCTCAACTCCTACGAGCAGTACTTC.